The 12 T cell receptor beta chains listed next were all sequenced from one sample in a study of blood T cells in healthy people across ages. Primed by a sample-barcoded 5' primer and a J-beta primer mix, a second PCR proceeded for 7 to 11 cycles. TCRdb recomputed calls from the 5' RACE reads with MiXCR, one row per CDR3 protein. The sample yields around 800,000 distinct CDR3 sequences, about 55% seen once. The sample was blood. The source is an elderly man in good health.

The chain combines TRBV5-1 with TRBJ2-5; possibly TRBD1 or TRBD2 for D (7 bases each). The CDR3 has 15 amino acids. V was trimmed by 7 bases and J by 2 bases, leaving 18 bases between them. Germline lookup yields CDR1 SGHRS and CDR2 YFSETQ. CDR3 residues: CASGPGTAGQETQYF. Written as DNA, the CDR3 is TGCGCCAGCGGCCCGGGGACAGCGGGACAAGAGACCCAGTACTTC. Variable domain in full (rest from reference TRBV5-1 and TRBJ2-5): KAGVTQTPRYLIKTRGQQVTLSCSPISGHRSVSWYQQTPGQGLQFLFEYFSETQRNKGNFPGRFSGRQFSNSRSEMNVSTLELGDSALYLCASGPGTAGQETQYFGPGTRLLVL.

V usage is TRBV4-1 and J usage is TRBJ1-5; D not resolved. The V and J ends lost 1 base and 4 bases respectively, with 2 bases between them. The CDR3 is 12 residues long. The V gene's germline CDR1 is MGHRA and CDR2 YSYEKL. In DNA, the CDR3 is TGCGCCAGCAGCCAAGTAAATCAGCCCCAGCATTTT. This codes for CASSQVNQPQHF.

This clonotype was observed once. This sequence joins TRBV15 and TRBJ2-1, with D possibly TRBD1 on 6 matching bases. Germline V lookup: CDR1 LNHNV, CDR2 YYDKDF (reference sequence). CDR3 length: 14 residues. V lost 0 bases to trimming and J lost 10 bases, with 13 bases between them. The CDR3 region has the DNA TGTGCCACCAGCAGAGAAGTAGAGGGGGAAGAGCAGTTCTTC. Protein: CATSREVEGEEQFF.

This CDR3 reads CASSRSPKGLAGGPYNEQFF. CDR3 nucleotides: TGTGCCAGCAGCCGCTCCCCTAAGGGACTAGCGGGAGGGCCCTACAATGAGCAGTTCTTC. The chain has TRBV7-6 and TRBJ2-1, with TRBD2 matching 16 bases. After removal of 5 bases from V and 2 bases from J, the junction contained 12 bases not matched to a gene. CDR3 length: 20 residues. Per the germline V gene, CDR1 is SGHVS and CDR2 is FNYEAQ.

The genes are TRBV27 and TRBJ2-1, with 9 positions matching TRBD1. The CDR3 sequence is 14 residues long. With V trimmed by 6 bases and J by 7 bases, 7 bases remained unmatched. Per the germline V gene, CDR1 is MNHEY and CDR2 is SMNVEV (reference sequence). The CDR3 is CASSHGQGRNEQFF. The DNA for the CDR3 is TGTGCCAGCAGCCACGGACAGGGGAGGAATGAGCAGTTCTTC.

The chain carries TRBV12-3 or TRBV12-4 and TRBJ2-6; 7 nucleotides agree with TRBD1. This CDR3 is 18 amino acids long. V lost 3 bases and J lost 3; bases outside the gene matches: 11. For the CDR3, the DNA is TGTGCCAGCAGTTTGGGGCAGGGGGTGAGCGGTGGGGCCAACGTCCTGACTTTC. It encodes CASSLGQGVSGGANVLTF.

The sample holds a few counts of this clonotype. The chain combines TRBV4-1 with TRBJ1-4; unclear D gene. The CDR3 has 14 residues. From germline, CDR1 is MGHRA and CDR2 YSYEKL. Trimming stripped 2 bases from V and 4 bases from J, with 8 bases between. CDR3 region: CASSQTLGNEKLFF. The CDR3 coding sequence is TGCGCCAGCAGCCAAACTCTGGGTAATGAAAAACTGTTTTTT.

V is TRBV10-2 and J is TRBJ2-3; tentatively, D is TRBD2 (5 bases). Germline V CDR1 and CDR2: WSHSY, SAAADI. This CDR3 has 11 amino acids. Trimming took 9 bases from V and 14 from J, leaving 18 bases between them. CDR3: CASLSGRYVYF. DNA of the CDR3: TGCGCCAGTCTAAGCGGCAGATACGTGTATTTT.

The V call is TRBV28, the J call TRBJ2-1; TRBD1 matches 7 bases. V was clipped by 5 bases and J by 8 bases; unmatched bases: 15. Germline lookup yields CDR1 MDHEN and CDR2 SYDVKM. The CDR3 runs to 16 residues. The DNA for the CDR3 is TGTGCCAGCAGTGCCCGACAGGGCCTCGGAATTTATGAGCAGTTCTTC. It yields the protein CASSARQGLGIYEQFF.

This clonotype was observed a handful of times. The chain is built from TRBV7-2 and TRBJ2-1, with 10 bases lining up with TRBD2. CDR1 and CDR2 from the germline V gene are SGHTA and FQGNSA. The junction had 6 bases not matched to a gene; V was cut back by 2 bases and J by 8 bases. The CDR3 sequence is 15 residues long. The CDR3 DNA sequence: TGTGCCAGCAGCTTATACCCACTAGCGGGATATGAGCAGTTCTTC. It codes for CASSLYPLAGYEQFF. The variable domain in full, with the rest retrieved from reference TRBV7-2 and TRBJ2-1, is GAGVSQSPSNKVTEKGKDVELRCDPISGHTALYWYRQSLGQGLEFLIYFQGNSAPDKSGLPSDRFSAERTGGSVSTLTIQRTQQEDSAVYLCASSLYPLAGYEQFFGPGTRLTVL.

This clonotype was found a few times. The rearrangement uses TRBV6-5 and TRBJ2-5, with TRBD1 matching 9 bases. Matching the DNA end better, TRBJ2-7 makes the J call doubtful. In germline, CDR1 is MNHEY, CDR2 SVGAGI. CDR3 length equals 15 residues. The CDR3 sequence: CASSPRQGGRYEQYF. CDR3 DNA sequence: TGTGCCAGCAGCCCTAGACAGGGGGGACGCTACGAGCAGTACTTC.

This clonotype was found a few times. The CDR3 DNA is TGTGCCACCGGGGGGACTAGCGGGAATGATGAGCAGTTCTTC. Amino acids: CATGGTSGNDEQFF. The chain combines TRBV24-1 with TRBJ2-1; TRBD2 agrees at 13 bases. This CDR3 spans 14 amino acids. V lost 9 bases to trimming and J lost 8 bases; unmatched junction nucleotides: 6. Germline V gene data show CDR1 as KGHDR and CDR2 as SFDVKD.